Described below is a single T cell receptor (beta chain) sequence and its context. The germline V gene has CDR1 MNHNY and CDR2 SVGAGI (reference sequence). This CDR3 comprises 11 residues. V lost 6 bases, J lost 3 bases, and 5 bases lay in between. One entry per CDR3 protein results from TCRdb running MiXCR on the RT-PCR reads. The sample has almost 700,000 distinct CDR3 sequences; 14% are singletons. The source of this sequence is a female donor in good health, serving as a healthy control. The chain couples TRBV6-6 to TRBJ1-1; D gene ambiguous. The sample consisted of memory CD4+ T cells from blood. The CDR3, as DNA: TGTGCCAGCAGCACTGACACTGAAGCTTTCTTT. This gives the protein CASSTDTEAFF.